This T cell receptor beta chain was sequenced for a study of human T cells and chemical hapten exposure. The V end lost 5 bases, the J end lost 0 bases, and 8 bases lay between the germline ends. The germline V gene has CDR1 SEHNR and CDR2 FQNEAQ (reference sequence). The CDR3 has 13 amino acids. This clonotype occurred a few times. Its target is not known. Authors' methods: Samples contained a median of about 96,000 TCRs, with a range of roughly 20,000 to 690,600. One entry per CDR3 protein results from TCRdb running MiXCR on the RACE reads. In this record, the V and J calls reflect TCRdb's handling and not the investigators' own analysis. The sample lists fewer than 400,000 distinct CDR3 sequences; around 7% were seen once. Described time point: patch test 1, 2 weeks after DPC sensitization. Treatment defined: therapeutic diphenylcyclopropenone sensitization with weekly scalp DPC. Sample donors consisted of patients with alopecia, aged 18 to 70 years, who were suitable for DPC.

Study-wide findings and caveats: Patch test score rose with PT1 expanded TCR count, significant at thresholds 8, 16 and 32, not 4. Following DPC sensitization, TCRs present above 1 in 1000 frequency showed no change.

The sequences come from whole blood, collected in connection with sensitization to the hapten diphenylcyclopropenone (DPC). This clonotype was sampled from a young woman with alopecia areata. Some clones in this sample may be carry-over from other donors' samples. The chain recombines TRBV7-9 with TRBJ2-7; D not resolved. The CDR3 loop is CASSPSLSYEQYF. CDR3 nucleotide sequence: TGTGCCAGCAGCCCGAGTCTCTCCTACGAGCAGTACTTC.